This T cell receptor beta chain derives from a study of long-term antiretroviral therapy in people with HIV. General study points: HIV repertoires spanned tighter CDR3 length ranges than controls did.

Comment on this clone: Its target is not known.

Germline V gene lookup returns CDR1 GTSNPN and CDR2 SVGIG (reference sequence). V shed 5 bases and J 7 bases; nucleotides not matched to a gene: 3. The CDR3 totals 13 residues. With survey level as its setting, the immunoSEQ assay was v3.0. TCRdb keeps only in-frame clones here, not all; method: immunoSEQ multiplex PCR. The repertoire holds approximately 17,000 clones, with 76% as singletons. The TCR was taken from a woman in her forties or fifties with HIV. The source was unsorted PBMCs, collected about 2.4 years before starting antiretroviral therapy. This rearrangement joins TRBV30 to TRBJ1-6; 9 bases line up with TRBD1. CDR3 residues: CAWDGQGNSPLHF. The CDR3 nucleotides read TGTGCCTGGGATGGACAGGGGAATTCACCCCTCCACTTT.